This is a list of T cell receptor beta chains from one sample in a study of post-analysis software for immune sequencing data. From the PCR reads, TCRdb called clonotypes with MiXCR, one entry per CDR3 protein. The sample shows about 160,000 distinct CDR3 sequences, around 34% of them seen only once. The specimen comprised blood, sampled after autologous hematopoietic stem cell transplantation. The receptors shown here come from a girl aged 10 to 17 with multiple sclerosis. The CDR3 runs from the conserved cysteine through the conserved F or W. The order of the fields is V gene, D gene, clone size, J gene, CDR3 protein, CDR3 DNA. The D gene is left open where the match is weak. The size entry is marked missing in some rows and otherwise reads once, few, many or a size class.

V: TRBV4-3; D: .; size: .; J: TRBJ2-1; CDR3: CASSQAPDNEQFF; DNA: TGCGCCAGCAGCCAAGCCCCGGATAATGAGCAGTTCTTC
V: TRBV7-9; D: TRBD1; size: .; J: TRBJ2-7; CDR3: CASTPWGQGKYEQYF; DNA: TGTGCCAGCACCCCGTGGGGACAGGGGAAATACGAGCAGTACTTC
V: TRBV6-1; D: TRBD1; size: few; J: TRBJ2-1; CDR3: CASRSLVRDRDRSNERFF; DNA: TGTGCCAGCAGATCTCTGGTCCGGGACAGGGACAGGAGCAATGAGCGGTTCTTC
V: TRBV5-6; D: TRBD1; size: .; J: TRBJ2-1; CDR3: CAGSLPTGEQFF; DNA: TGTGCCGGCAGCCTACCGACAGGGGAGCAGTTCTTC
V: TRBV29-1; D: .; size: .; J: TRBJ2-3; CDR3: CSVTPGTLGSDTQYF; DNA: TGCAGCGTTACCCCGGGGACGCTCGGCTCAGATACGCAGTATTTT
V: TRBV29-1; D: TRBD1; size: .; J: TRBJ2-5; CDR3: CSAGTGGEETQYF; DNA: TGCAGCGCAGGGACAGGAGGGGAAGAGACCCAGTACTTC
V: TRBV6-2/TRBV6-3; D: .; size: few; J: TRBJ2-7; CDR3: CASSYSESYEQYF; DNA: TGTGCCAGCAGTTACTCGGAAAGTTATGAGCAGTACTTC
V: TRBV27; D: .; size: few; J: TRBJ2-7; CDR3: CASSLRGDGEEQYF; DNA: TGTGCCAGCAGTTTGCGGGGAGATGGGGAAGAGCAGTACTTC
V: TRBV12-3/TRBV12-4; D: .; size: few; J: TRBJ2-1; CDR3: CASHLRGDEQFF; DNA: TGTGCCAGCCATCTTAGGGGCGATGAGCAGTTCTTC
V: TRBV5-1; D: .; size: .; J: TRBJ2-1; CDR3: CASSQDGLWRVFF; DNA: TGCGCCAGCAGTCAGGACGGGCTCTGGCGGGTGTTCTTC
V: TRBV28; D: .; size: .; J: TRBJ1-6; CDR3: CASTRERSYNSPLHF; DNA: TGTGCCAGCACTAGGGAACGCTCCTATAATTCACCCCTCCACTTT
V: TRBV5-1; D: .; size: few; J: TRBJ2-6; CDR3: CASSLIQMAGANVLTF; DNA: TGCGCCAGCAGCTTGATCCAGATGGCTGGGGCCAACGTCCTGACTTTC
V: TRBV9; D: .; size: few; J: TRBJ2-4; CDR3: CASSGRTTRFEEQYF; DNA: TGTGCCAGCAGCGGGCGGACGACTAGGTTCGAGGAGCAGTACTTC
V: TRBV27; D: .; size: .; J: TRBJ2-3; CDR3: CASSLVYRDTQYF; DNA: TGTGCCAGCAGTTTAGTGTATAGGGATACGCAGTATTTT
V: TRBV6-6; D: .; size: few; J: TRBJ1-5; CDR3: CASSSPGQPQHF; DNA: TGTGCCAGCAGTTCTCCAGGTCAGCCCCAGCATTTT
V: TRBV4-3; D: .; size: few; J: TRBJ2-1; CDR3: CASSQDQLAGSEQFF; DNA: TGCGCCAGCAGCCAAGATCAACTAGCTGGTAGTGAGCAGTTCTTC
V: TRBV4-1; D: .; size: .; J: TRBJ2-2; CDR3: CASSQLRMGLRTGELFF; DNA: TGCGCCAGCAGCCAACTTCGGATGGGACTTCGAACCGGGGAGCTGTTTTTT
V: TRBV30; D: .; size: .; J: TRBJ2-3; CDR3: CAWSGRVTDTQYF; DNA: TGTGCCTGGAGTGGAAGGGTAACAGATACGCAGTATTTT
V: TRBV10-3; D: TRBD2; size: .; J: TRBJ2-7; CDR3: CAISDPLAEFSYEQYF; DNA: TGTGCCATCAGTGACCCACTAGCGGAGTTCTCCTACGAGCAGTACTTC
V: TRBV6-6; D: TRBD1; size: many; J: TRBJ1-2; CDR3: CASSYTGQGRGGYTF; DNA: TGTGCCAGCAGTTACACGGGACAGGGAAGGGGAGGCTACACCTTC
V: TRBV28; D: TRBD2; size: .; J: TRBJ2-2; CDR3: CASSGNRLGLAVATGELFF; DNA: TGTGCCAGCAGTGGAAACCGCCTAGGACTAGCGGTCGCTACCGGGGAGCTGTTTTTT
V: TRBV5-1; D: .; size: many; J: TRBJ2-1; CDR3: CASSLGNEQFF; DNA: TGTGCCAGCAGCTTAGGCAATGAGCAGTTCTTC
V: TRBV20-1; D: .; size: .; J: TRBJ2-1; CDR3: CSARSKTLHNEQFF; DNA: TGCAGTGCCCGGAGCAAAACCCTCCACAATGAGCAGTTCTTC
V: TRBV6-5; D: TRBD1; size: .; J: TRBJ2-5; CDR3: CASSSYIGGTQETQYF; DNA: TGTGCCAGCAGCTCCTACATAGGGGGCACCCAAGAGACCCAGTACTTC
V: TRBV6-1; D: .; size: few; J: TRBJ2-7; CDR3: CASSGSGDPYEQYF; DNA: TGTGCCAGCAGTGGGTCGGGAGACCCCTACGAGCAGTACTTC
V: TRBV27; D: .; size: .; J: TRBJ1-1; CDR3: CASRGGLRTEAFF; DNA: TGTGCCAGCAGGGGGGGGCTACGGACTGAAGCTTTCTTT
V: TRBV29-1; D: .; size: .; J: TRBJ2-6; CDR3: CSVEIWDTSGANVLTF; DNA: TGCAGCGTTGAGATTTGGGACACCTCTGGGGCCAACGTCCTGACTTTC